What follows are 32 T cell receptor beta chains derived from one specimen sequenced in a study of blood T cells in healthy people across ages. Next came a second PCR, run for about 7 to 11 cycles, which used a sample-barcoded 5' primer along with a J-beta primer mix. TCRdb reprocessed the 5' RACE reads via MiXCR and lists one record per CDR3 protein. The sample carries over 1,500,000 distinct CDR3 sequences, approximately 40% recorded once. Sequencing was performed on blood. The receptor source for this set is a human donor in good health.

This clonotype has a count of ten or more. The CDR3 loop reads CASSLVLQETQYF. The CDR3 DNA is TGTGCCAGCAGCTTAGTACTACAAGAGACCCAGTACTTC. The V and J genes are TRBV7-2 and TRBJ2-5; unclear D gene. V was clipped by 1 base and J by 2 bases, with 5 bases between them. CDR1 SGHTA and CDR2 FQGNSA come from the germline V gene. The CDR3 consists of 13 residues.

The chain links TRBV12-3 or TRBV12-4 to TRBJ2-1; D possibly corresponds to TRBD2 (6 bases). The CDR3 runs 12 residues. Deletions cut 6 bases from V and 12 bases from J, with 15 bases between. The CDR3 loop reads CASSPRVGGQFF. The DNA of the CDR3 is TGTGCCAGCAGCCCTAGGGTCGGGGGGCAGTTCTTC.

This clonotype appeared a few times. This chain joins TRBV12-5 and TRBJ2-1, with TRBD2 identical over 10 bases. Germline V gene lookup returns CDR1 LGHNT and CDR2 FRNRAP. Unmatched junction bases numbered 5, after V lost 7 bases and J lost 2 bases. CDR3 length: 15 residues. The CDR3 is CASARTSGPYNEQFF. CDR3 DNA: TGTGCTAGTGCCCGGACTAGCGGACCCTACAATGAGCAGTTCTTC.

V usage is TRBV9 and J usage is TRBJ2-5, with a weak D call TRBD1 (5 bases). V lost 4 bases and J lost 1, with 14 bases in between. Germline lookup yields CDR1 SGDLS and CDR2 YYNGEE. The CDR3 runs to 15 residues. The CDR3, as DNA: TGTGCCAGCAGCAGGGGCTTTACCCTCCAAGAGACCCAGTACTTC. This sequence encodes CASSRGFTLQETQYF.

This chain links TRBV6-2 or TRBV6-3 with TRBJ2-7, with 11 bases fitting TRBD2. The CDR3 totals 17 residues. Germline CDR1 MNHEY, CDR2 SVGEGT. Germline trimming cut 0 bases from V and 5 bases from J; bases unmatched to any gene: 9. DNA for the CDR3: TGTGCCAGCAGTTACTCGATTCATAGCGGGGGGGCCCACGAGCAGTACTTC. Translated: CASSYSIHSGGAHEQYF.

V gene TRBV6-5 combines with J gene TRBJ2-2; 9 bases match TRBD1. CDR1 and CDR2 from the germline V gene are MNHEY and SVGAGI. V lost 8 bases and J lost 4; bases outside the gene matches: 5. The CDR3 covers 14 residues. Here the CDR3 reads CASLDRGGTGELFF. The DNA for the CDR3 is TGTGCCAGCCTGGACAGGGGAGGCACCGGGGAGCTGTTTTTT.

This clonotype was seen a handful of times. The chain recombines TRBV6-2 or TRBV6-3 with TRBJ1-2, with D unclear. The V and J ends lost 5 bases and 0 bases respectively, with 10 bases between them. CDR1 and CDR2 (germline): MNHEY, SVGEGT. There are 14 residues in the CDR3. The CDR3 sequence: CASSDFQTNYGYTF. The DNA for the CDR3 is TGTGCCAGCAGTGACTTCCAGACTAACTATGGCTACACCTTC.

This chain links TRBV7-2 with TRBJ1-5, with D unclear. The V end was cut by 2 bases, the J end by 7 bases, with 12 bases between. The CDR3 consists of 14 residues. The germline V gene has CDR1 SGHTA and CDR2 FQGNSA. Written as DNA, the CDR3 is TGTGCCAGCAGCTTATACGAGGCCCAACAGCCCCAGCATTTT. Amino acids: CASSLYEAQQPQHF.

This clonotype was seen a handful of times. CDR3 in amino acids: CASSIRQGNEQYF. In DNA, the CDR3 is TGTGCCAGCAGTATTCGACAGGGGAACGAGCAGTACTTC. The genes are TRBV12-3 or TRBV12-4 and TRBJ2-7; 8 positions agree with TRBD1. Trimming took 5 bases from V and 5 from J; bases not matched to a gene: 5. CDR3 size: 13 residues.

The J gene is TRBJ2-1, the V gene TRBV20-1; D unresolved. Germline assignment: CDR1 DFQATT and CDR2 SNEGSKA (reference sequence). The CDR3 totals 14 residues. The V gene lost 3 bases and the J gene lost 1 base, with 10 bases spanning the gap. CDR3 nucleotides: TGCAGTGCTAGTATTCCAAAATCCTACAATGAGCAGTTCTTC. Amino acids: CSASIPKSYNEQFF.

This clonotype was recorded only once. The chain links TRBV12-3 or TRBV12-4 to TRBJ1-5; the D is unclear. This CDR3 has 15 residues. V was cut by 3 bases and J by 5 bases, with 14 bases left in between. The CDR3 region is CASSFGHAKHQPQHF. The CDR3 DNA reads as TGTGCCAGCAGTTTTGGCCACGCCAAGCATCAGCCCCAGCATTTT.

CDR3 loop: CASSYVTQETQYF. The CDR3 region has the DNA TGTGCCAGCAGTTACGTCACTCAAGAGACCCAGTACTTC. V usage is TRBV6-2 or TRBV6-3 and J usage is TRBJ2-5; D uncertain. CDR1 is MNHEY, CDR2 SVGEGT, per germline. V lost 2 bases, J lost 2 bases, and 6 bases lay in between. The CDR3 totals 13 residues.

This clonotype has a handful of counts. The CDR3 loop reads CASSAKTGTGGYNEQFF. In nucleotides, the CDR3 is TGTGCCAGCAGCGCTAAAACCGGGACAGGGGGGTACAATGAGCAGTTCTTC. This chain uses TRBV7-2 with TRBJ2-1; TRBD1 aligns across 11 bases. The CDR3 runs 17 residues. Germline V lookup: CDR1 SGHTA, CDR2 FQGNSA. J lost 4 bases, V lost 5 bases, and 10 bases had no gene match.

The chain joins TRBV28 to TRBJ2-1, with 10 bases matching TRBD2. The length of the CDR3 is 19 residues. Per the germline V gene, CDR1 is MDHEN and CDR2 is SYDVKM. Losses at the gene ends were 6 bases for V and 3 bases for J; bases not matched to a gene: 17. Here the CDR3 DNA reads TGTGCCAGCAGATATCGGATTAGCGGGGGGCTTGGTGGCTACAATGAGCAGTTCTTC. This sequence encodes CASRYRISGGLGGYNEQFF.

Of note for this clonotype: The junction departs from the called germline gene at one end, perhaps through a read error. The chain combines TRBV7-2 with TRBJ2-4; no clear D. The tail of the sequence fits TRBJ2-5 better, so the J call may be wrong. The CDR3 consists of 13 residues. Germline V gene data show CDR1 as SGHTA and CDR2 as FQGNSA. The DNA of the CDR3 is TGTGCCTGCAGCATACCACCGATTGAGACCCAGTACTTC. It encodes CACSIPPIETQYF.

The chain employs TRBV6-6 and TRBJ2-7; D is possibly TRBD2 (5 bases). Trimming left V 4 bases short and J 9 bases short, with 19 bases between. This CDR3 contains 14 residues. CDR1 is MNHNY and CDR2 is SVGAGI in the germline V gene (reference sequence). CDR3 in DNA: TGTGCCAGCAGTTCTAGCTCCACCTCCCAGGTGCAGTACTTC. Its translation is CASSSSSTSQVQYF.

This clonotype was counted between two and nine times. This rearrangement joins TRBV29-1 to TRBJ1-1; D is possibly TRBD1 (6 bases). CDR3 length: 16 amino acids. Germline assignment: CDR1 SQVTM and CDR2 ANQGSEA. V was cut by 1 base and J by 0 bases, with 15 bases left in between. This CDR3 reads CSVEGAEDSVNTEAFF. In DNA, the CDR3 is TGCAGCGTTGAAGGGGCAGAGGACAGCGTGAACACTGAAGCTTTCTTT.

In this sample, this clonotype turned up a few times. CDR3 protein: CATSSVLGGFYGYTF. The DNA for the CDR3 is TGTGCCACCAGCAGTGTTCTGGGGGGATTCTATGGCTACACCTTC. The genes are TRBV15 and TRBJ1-2; a weak D match, TRBD1 (5 bases). Germline CDR1 is LNHNV and CDR2 is YYDKDF (reference sequence). The CDR3 extends over 15 amino acids. The V end was cut by 3 bases, the J end by 4 bases, with 15 bases between.

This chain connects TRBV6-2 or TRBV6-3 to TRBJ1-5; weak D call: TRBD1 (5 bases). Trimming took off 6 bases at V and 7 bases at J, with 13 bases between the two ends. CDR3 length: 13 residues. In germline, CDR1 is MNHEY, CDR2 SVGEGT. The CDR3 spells CASSPREAQPQHF. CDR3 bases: TGTGCCAGCAGCCCCAGGGAAGCACAGCCCCAGCATTTT.

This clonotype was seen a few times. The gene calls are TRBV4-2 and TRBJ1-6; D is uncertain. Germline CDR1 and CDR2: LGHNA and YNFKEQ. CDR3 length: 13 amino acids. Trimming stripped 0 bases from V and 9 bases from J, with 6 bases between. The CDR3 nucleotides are TGTGCCAGCAGCCAAGATATGAGTTCACCCCTCCACTTT. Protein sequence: CASSQDMSSPLHF.

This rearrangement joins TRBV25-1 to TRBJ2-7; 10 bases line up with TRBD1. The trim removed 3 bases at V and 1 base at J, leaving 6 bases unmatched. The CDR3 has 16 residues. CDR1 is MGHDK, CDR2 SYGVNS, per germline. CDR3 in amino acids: CASSDPGQGSSYEQYF. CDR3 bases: TGTGCCAGCAGTGACCCGGGACAGGGGTCTTCCTACGAGCAGTACTTC.

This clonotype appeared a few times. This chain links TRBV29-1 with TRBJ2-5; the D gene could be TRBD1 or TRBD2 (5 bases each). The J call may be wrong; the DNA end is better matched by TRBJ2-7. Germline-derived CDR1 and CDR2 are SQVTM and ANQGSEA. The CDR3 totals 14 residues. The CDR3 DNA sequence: TGCAGCGTTGCGAAGAGGGACCGGATGAGCGAGCAGTACTTC. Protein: CSVAKRDRMSEQYF.

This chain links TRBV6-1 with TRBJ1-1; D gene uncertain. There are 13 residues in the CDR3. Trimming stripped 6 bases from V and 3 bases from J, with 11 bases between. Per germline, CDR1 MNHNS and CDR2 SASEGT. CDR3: CASRVVIHTEAFF. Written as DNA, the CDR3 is TGTGCCAGCAGGGTCGTGATCCACACTGAAGCTTTCTTT.

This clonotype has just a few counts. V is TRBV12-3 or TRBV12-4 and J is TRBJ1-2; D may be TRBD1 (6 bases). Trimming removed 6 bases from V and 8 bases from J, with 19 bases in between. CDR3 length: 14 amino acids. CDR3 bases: TGTGCCAGCAGGTCTTCCGGGACACCTGAGGGCTACACCTTC. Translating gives CASRSSGTPEGYTF.

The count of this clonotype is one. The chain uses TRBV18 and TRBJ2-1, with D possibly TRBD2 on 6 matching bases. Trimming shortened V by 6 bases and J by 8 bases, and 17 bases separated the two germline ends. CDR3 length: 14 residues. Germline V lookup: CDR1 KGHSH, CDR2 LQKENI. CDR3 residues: CASSNLAKSDEQFF. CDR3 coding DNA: TGTGCCAGCTCGAACCTAGCGAAGTCTGATGAGCAGTTCTTC.

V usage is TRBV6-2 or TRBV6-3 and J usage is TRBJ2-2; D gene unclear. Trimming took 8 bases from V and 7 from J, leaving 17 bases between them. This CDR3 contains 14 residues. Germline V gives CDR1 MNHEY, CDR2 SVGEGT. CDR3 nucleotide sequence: TGTGCCAGCGAGCCTAACGGGTTCAGCGGGGAGCTGTTTTTT. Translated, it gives CASEPNGFSGELFF.

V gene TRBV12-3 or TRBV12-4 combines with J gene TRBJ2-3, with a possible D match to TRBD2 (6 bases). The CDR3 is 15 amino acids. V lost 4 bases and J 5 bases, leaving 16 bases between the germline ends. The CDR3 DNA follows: TGTGCCAGCAGTTCCGCTTCGGGGGTCGGAGATACGCAGTATTTT. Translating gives CASSSASGVGDTQYF.

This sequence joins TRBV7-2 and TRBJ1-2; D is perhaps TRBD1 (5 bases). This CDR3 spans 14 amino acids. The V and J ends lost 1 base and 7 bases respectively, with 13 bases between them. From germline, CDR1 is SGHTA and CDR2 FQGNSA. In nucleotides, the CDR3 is TGTGCCAGCAGCTTAGACAGTGGGGGTCGTGGCTACACCTTC. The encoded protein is CASSLDSGGRGYTF.

Here the CDR3 DNA reads TGTGCCAGCCGGACAAGAACTACCTACGAGCAGTACTTC. It encodes CASRTRTTYEQYF. V is TRBV27 and J is TRBJ2-7, with D maybe TRBD1 (5 bases). CDR3 length equals 13 residues. The germline V gene encodes CDR1 MNHEY and CDR2 SMNVEV (reference sequence). V lost 8 bases to trimming and J lost 2 bases, with 13 bases between them.

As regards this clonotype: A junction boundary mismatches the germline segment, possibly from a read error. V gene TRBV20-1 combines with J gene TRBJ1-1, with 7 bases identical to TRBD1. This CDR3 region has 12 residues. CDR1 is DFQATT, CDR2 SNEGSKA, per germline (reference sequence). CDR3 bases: TGCAGTGCCGCGGGACAGATAGATGAAACTTTCTTT. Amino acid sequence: CSAAGQIDETFF.

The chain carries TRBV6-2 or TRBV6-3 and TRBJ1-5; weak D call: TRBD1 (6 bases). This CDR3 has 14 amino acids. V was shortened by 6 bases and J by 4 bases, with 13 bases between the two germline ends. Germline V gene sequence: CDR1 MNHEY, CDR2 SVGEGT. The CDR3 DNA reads TGTGCCAGCAGCCGGACAGCCTTAAATCAGCCCCAGCATTTT. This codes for CASSRTALNQPQHF.

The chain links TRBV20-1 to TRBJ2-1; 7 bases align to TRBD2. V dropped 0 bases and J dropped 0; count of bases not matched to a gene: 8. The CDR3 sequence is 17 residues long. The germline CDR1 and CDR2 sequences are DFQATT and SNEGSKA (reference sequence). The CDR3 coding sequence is TGCAGTGCTAGAGAACAAAAGCGGGGCCGCTCCTACAATGAGCAGTTCTTC. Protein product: CSAREQKRGRSYNEQFF.